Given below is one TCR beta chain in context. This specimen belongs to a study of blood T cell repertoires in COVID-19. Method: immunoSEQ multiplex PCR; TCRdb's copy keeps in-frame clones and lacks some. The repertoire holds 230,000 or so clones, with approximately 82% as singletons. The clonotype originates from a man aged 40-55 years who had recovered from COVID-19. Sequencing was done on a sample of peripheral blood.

CDR3 DNA: TGTGCCAGCAGTAGCGGGACATCCTCTGGGGCCAACGTCCTGACTTTC. Encoded protein: CASSSGTSSGANVLTF. The genes are TRBV6-2 or TRBV6-3 and TRBJ2-6; weak D call: TRBD2 (7 bases). Germline loops: CDR1 MNHEY, CDR2 SVGEGT. This CDR3 spans 16 amino acids. Trimming left V 5 bases short and J 0 bases short, with 11 bases between.